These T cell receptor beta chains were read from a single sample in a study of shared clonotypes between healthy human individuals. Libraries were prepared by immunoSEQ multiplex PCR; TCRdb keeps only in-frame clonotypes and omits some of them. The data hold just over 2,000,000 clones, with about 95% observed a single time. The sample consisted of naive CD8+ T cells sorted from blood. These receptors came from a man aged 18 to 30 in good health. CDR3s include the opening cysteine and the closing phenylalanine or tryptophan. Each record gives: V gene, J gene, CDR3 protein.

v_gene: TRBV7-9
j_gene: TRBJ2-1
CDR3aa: CASSFNEQFF

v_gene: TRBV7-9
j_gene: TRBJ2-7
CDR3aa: CASSRDNEQYF

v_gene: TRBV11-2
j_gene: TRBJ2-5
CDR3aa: CASIPSGWGQETQYF

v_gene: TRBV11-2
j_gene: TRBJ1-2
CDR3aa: CASSLQIDYGYTF

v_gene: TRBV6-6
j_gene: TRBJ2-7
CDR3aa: CASSYSNLAESYEQYF

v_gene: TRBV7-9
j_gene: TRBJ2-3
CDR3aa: CASSSGGDTQYF

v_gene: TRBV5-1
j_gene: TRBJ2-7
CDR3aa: CASSPNPTGGYEQYF

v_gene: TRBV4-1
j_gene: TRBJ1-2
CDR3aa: CASSQGPGQVNYGYTF

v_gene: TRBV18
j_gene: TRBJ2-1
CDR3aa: CASSPPTSGTYNEQFF

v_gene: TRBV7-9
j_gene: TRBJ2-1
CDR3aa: CASRGQGAYNEQFF

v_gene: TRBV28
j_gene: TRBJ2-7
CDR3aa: CASSSPGQGDYEQYF

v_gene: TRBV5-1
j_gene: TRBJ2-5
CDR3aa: CASSSGHSQETQYF

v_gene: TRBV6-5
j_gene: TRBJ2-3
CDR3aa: CASSWRGPLDDTQYF

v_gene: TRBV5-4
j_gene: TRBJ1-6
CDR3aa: CASSPDDREPLHF

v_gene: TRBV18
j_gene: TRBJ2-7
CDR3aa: CASSTGTGYEQYF

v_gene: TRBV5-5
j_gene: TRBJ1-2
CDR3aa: CASSFLRGYTF

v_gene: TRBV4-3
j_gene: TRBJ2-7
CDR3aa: CASSQEVAGGLTYEQYF

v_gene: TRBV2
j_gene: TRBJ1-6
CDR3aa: CASSDLSRGGNSPLHF

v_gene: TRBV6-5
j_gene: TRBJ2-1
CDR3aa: CASSPSRQLGEQFF

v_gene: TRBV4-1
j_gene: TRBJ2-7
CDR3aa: CASSSSGESYEQYF

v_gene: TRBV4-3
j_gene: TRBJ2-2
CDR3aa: CASSQGYRGGTGELFF

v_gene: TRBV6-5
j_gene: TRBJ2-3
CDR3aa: CASSYGTDLSTDTQYF

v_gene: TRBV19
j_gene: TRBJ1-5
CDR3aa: CASSITGWQPQHF

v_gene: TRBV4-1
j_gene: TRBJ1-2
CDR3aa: CASSQGGRGKGYTF

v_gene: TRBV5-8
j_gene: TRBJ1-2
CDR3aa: CASSLEPYGYTF

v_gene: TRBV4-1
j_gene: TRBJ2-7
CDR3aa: CASSQRTSGPYEQYF

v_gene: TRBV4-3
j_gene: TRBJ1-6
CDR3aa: CASSQDYSHSYNSPLHF

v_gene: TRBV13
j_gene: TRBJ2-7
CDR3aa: CASSFGTGVYEQYF

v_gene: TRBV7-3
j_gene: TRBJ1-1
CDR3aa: CASSLGLGKHTEAFF

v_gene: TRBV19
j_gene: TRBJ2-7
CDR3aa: CASSPGPSYEQYF

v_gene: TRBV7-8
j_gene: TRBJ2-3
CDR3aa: CASSLLLAGMTDTQYF

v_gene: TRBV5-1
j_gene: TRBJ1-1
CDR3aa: CASSPGQDFLNTEAFF

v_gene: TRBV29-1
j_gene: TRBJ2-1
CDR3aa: CSVVGLAVNEQFF

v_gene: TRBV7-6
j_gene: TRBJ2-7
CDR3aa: CASSLGPLGEQYF

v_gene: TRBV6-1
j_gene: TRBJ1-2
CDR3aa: CASLMRGAGYGYTF

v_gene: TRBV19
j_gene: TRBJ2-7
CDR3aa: CASSVAGVSYEQYF

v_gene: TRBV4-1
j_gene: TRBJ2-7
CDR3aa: CASSQTGTGVYEQYF

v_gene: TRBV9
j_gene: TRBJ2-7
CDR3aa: CASSSGQGSEQYF

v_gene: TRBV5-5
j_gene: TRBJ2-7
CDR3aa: CASSYGPGEFEQYF

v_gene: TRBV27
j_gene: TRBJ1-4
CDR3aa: CASTPQSGLREKLFF

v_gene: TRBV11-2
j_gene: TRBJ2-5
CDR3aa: CASSLDLMAGGPETQYF

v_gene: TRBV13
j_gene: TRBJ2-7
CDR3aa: CASSPAGQAELAGGPGEQYF

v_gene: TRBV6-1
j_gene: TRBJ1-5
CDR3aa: CASSEEVSYSNQPQHF

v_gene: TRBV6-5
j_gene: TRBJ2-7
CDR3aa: CASSYGRETYEQYF

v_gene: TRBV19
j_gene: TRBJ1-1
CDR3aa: CASSYTFNTEAFF

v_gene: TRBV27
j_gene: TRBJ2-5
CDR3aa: CASSRLLQETQYF

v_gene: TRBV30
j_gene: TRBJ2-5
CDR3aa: CAWSSFPGGQETQYF

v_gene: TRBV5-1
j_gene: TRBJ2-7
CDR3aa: CASSLAWDRGDEQYF

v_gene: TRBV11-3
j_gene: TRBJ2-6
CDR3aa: CASSFPRVVTDPGANVLTF

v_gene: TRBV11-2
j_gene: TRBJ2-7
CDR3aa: CASSLGQTAPSYEQYF

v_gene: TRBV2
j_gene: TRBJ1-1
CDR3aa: CASKEGGEGTEAFF

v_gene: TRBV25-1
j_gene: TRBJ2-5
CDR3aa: CASSLKGTEEQETQYF

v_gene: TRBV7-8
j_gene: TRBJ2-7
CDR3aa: CASRKTPGDEQYF

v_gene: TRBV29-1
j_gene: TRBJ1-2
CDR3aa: CSVEMTGIAYGYTF